This T cell receptor beta chain was sequenced in a study of T cell responses to AZD1222 COVID-19 vaccine. The assay was immunoSEQ multiplex PCR, and TCRdb's table has in-frame clones only and misses some. The sample shows around 100,000 clones, around 87% of them seen only once. The TCR originated in an adult in good health. Sequenced material: peripheral blood, taken on day 0 of MenACWY control vaccination.

In DNA form, the CDR3 reads TGTGCCACCTCACAGGGTCTGCCCCAGCATTTT. Its protein is CATSQGLPQHF. J is TRBJ1-5 and V is TRBV19; D is possibly TRBD1 (6 bases). The germline V gene encodes CDR1 LNHDA and CDR2 SQIVND (reference sequence). Trimming cost V 10 bases and J 9 bases, with 13 bases left between them. This CDR3 is built from 11 residues.